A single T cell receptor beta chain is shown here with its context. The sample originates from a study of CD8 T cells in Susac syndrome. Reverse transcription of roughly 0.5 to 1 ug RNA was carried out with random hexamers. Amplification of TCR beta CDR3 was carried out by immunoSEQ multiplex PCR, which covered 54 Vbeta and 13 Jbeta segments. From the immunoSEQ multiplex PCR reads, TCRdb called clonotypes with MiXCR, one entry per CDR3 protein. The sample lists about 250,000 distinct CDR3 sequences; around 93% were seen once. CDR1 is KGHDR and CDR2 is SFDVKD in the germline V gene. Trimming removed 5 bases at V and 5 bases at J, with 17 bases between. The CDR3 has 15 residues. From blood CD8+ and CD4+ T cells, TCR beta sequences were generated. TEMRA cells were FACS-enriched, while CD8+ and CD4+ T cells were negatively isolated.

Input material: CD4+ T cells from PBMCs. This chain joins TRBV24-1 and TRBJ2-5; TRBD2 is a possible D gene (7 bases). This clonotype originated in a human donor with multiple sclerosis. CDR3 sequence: CATSAAGGPGETQYF. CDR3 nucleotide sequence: TGTGCCACCAGTGCCGCCGGGGGGCCGGGCGAGACCCAGTACTTC.